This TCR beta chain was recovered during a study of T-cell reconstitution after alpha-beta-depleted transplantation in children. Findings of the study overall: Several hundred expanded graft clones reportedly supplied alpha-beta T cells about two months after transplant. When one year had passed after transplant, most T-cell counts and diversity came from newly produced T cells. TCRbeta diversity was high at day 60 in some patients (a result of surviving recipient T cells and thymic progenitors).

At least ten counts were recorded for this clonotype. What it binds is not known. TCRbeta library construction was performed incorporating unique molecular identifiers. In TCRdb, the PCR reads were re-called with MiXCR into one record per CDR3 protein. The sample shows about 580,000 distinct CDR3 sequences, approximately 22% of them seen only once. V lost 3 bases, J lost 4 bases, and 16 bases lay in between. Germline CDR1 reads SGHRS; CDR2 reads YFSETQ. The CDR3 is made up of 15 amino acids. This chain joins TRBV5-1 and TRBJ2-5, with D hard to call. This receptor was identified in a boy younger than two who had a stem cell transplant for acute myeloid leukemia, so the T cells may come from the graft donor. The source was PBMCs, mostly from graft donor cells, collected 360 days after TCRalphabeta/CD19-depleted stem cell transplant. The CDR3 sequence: CASSSFRIAPETQYF. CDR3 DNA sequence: TGCGCCAGCAGCTCCTTCAGGATTGCCCCAGAGACCCAGTACTTC.